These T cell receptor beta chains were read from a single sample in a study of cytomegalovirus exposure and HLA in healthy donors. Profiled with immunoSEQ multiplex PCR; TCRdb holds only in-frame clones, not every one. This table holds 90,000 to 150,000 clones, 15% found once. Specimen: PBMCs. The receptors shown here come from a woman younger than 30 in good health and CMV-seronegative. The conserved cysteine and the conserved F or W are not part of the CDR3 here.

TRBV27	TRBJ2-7	ASSWAGRPYEQY
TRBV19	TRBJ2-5	ASSIGGGEIRETQY
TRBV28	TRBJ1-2	ASSTRVNYGYT
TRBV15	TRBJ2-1	ATSRTDSNEQF
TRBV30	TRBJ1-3	AWSVRGPSGNTIY
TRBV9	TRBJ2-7	ASSGGQAGVYEQY
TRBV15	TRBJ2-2	ATSRVLANTGELF
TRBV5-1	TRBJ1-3	ASSASGTGWSNTIY
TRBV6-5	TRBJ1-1	ASSWAGKAAF
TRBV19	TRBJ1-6	ASSIMGGNSPLH
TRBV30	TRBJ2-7	AWQGQSGTYEQY
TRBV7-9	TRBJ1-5	ASSFGGGRDRYQPQH
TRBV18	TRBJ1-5	ASSPPDRNQPQH
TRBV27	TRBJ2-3	ASSRGRDRGIDTQY
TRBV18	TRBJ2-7	ASSPGLAGSSYEQY
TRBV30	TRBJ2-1	ALVRQSSYNEQF
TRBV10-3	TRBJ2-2	AIRGGGGATGELF
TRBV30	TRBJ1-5	AWNSGDNQPQH